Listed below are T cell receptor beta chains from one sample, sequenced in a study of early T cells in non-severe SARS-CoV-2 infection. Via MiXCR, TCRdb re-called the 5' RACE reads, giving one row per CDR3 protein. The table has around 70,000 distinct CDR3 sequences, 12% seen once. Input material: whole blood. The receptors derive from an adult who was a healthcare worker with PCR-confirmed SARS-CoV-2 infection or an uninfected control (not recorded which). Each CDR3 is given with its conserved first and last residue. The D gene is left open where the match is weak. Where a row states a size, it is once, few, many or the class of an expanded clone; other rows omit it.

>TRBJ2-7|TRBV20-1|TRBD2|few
TGCAGTGCTAGGGGGAGGCTACTAGCGGGGGCCTACGAGCAGTACTTC
CSARGRLLAGAYEQYF
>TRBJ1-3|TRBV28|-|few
TGTGCCAGCAGTTTAAGTCTCTCCTCTGGAAACACCATATATTTT
CASSLSLSSGNTIYF
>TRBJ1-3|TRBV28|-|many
TGTGCCAGCAGTTCGTACGGCGGCTCTGGAAACACCATATATTTT
CASSSYGGSGNTIYF
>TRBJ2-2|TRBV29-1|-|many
TGCAGCGTTGGGCAGGGGAGGAACACCGGGGAGCTGTTTTTT
CSVGQGRNTGELFF
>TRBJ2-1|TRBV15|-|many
TGTGCCACCAACGGCAGGGCCCCTATTACCTACAATGAGCAGTTCTTC
CATNGRAPITYNEQFF
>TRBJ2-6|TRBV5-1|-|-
TGCGCCAGCAGCTTGATGGCTTCTGGGGCCAACGTCCTGACTTTC
CASSLMASGANVLTF
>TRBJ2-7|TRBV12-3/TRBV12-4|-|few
TGTGCCAGCAGTTTTGGACCCCTCTACGAGCAGTACTTC
CASSFGPLYEQYF
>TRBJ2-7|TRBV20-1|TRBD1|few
TGCAGTGCTCATGAGACAGGGGCGGTCTGGGAGCAGTACTTC
CSAHETGAVWEQYF
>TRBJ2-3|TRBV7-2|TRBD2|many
TGTGCCAGCAGCGTACACCCTAGCGGGGGCACAGATACGCAGTATTTT
CASSVHPSGGTDTQYF
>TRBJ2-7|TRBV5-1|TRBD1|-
TGCGCCAGCAATGAGGGGACAGCCGCGACCGAGCAGTACTTC
CASNEGTAATEQYF
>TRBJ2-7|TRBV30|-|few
TGTGCCTGGAGTGTATCAGGGGCTCGCGAGCAGTACTTC
CAWSVSGAREQYF
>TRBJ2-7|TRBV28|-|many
TGTGCCAGCAGTTCCCAAGGACAGAGATTGCTCTACGAGCAGTACTTC
CASSSQGQRLLYEQYF
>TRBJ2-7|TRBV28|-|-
TGTGCCAGCATCCCAAGTGGGGTAAGGAACGAGCAGTACTTC
CASIPSGVRNEQYF
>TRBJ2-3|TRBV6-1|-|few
TGTGCCAGCAGTGCAAATCCCACAGTAGATACGCAGTATTTT
CASSANPTVDTQYF
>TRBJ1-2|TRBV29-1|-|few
TGCAGCGTTGAGGCCGCCCTTGGTGGCTACACCTTC
CSVEAALGGYTF
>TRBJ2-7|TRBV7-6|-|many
TGTGCCAGCAGCTTGGGGGGCGCCGGAATAGAGCAGTACTTC
CASSLGGAGIEQYF
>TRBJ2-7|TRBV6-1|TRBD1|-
TGTGCCAGCAGTCGAGGGGGCCGCTCCTACGAGCAGTACTTC
CASSRGGRSYEQYF
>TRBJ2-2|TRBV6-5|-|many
TGTGCCAGCAGTTACGGGGCAGCCCCCCAGACCGGGGAGCTGTTTTTT
CASSYGAAPQTGELFF
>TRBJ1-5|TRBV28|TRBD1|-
TGTGCCAGCAGTTTAACAGGGGATGGTCAGCCCCAGCATTTT
CASSLTGDGQPQHF
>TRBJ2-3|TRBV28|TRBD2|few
TGTGCCAGCAGTTTCGCGGGGAGGGGTAGCACAGATACGCAGTATTTT
CASSFAGRGSTDTQYF
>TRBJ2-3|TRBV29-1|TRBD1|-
TGCAGCGTAGCCGGGACAGTCGGTGGTTGGGATTCAGATACGCAGTATTTT
CSVAGTVGGWDSDTQYF
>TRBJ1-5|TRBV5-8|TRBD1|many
TGTGCCAGCAGCCGTGGACAGGGGCTGAGCAATCAGCCCCAGCATTTT
CASSRGQGLSNQPQHF
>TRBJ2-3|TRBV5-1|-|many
TGCGCCAGCAGACCGGAGTGGGGGTTCCCAGATACGCAGTATTTT
CASRPEWGFPDTQYF
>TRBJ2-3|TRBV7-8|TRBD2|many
TGTGCCAGCAGCTTAACTAGCGGGAGCCTCTCAGATACGCAGTATTTT
CASSLTSGSLSDTQYF
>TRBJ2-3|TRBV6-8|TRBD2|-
TGTGCCAGCAGTTACTTGCCAGATATCTCCAGCGGGAGACCAGATACGCAGTATTTT
CASSYLPDISSGRPDTQYF
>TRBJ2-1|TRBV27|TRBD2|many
TGTGCCAGCAGTCCGGGGACTAGCGTCTACAATGAGCAGTTCTTC
CASSPGTSVYNEQFF
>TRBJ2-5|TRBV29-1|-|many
TGCAGCGTATTGGGGCTTCAGGAGACCCAGTACTTC
CSVLGLQETQYF
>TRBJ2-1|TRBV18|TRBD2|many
TGTGCCAGCTCGTCGCTAGCGGGAGGACACTCCTACAATGAGCAGTTCTTC
CASSSLAGGHSYNEQFF
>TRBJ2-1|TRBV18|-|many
TGTGCCAGCTCACCATTGCAGGGCGGGAATGAGCAGTTCTTC
CASSPLQGGNEQFF
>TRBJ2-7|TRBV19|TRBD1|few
TGTGCCAGTAGTATCCCCGGGACAGGGGGGCGCGAGCAGTACTTC
CASSIPGTGGREQYF
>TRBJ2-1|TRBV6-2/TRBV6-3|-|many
TGTGCCAGCAGACCTGACGGATCCTACAATGAGCAGTTCTTC
CASRPDGSYNEQFF
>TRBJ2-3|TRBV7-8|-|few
TGTGCCAGCAGCTCCCCCGTACTGGCTAGCACAGATACGCAGTATTTT
CASSSPVLASTDTQYF
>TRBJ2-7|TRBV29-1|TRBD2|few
TGCAGCGTTATTACGGGACTAGCGGGGGACGAGCAGTACTTC
CSVITGLAGDEQYF
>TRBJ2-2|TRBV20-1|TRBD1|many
TGCAGTGCTAGAACGTTGGGACAGGGAAGGACCCGAGGCGGGGAGCTGTTTTTT
CSARTLGQGRTRGGELFF